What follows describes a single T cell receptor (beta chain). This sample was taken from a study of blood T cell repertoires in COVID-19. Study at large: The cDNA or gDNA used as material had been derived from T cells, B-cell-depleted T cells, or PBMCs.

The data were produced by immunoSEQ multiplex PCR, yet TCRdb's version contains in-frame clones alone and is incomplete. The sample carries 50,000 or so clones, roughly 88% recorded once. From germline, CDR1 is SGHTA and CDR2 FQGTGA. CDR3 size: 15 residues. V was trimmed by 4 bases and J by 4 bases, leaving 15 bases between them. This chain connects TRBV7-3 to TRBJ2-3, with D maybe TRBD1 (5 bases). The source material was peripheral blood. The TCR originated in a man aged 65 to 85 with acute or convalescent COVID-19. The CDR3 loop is CASSSGLWGADTQYF. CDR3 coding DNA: TGTGCCAGCAGCTCCGGTCTATGGGGCGCAGATACGCAGTATTTT.